These T cell receptor beta chains were read from a single sample in a study of blood T cell repertoires in COVID-19. Assay used: immunoSEQ multiplex PCR; TCRdb lists only in-frame clones, some missing. The table has approximately 110,000 clones, 80% to 90% seen once. Specimen: peripheral blood. These receptor sequences come from an elderly woman with acute or convalescent COVID-19. CDR3s include the opening cysteine and the closing phenylalanine or tryptophan. Each record gives: D gene, J gene, V gene, clone size, CDR3 protein, CDR3 DNA. D genes are given only for firm matches. Only part of the rows carry a size: once, few, many, or a class if the clone is expanded.

D: TRBD1
J: TRBJ2-7
V: TRBV6-2/TRBV6-3
size: .
CDR3: CASSKTGAVYYEQYF
DNA: TGTGCCAGCAGTAAAACAGGGGCTGTTTACTACGAGCAGTACTTC

D: .
J: TRBJ1-2
V: TRBV7-9
size: .
CDR3: CASSNFQEGSYGYTF
DNA: TGTGCCAGCAGCAACTTCCAGGAGGGGAGCTATGGCTACACCTTC

D: .
J: TRBJ2-7
V: TRBV6-5
size: .
CDR3: CASSWGQTYEQYF
DNA: TGTGCCAGCAGTTGGGGACAAACATACGAGCAGTACTTC

D: .
J: TRBJ2-3
V: TRBV3-1/TRBV3-2
size: .
CDR3: CASSQVFADTQYF
DNA: TGTGCCAGCAGCCAAGTATTTGCGGATACGCAGTATTTT

D: TRBD2
J: TRBJ2-5
V: TRBV4-1
size: .
CDR3: CASSQPGRGETQYF
DNA: TGCGCCAGCAGCCAACCCGGGAGGGGTGAGACCCAGTACTTC

D: .
J: TRBJ1-4
V: TRBV24-1
size: .
CDR3: CATSDLGEKLFF
DNA: TGTGCCACCAGTGATTTGGGCGAAAAACTGTTTTTT

D: .
J: TRBJ2-3
V: TRBV7-2
size: .
CDR3: CASSEGGWLAPDTQYF
DNA: TGTGCCAGCAGCGAAGGTGGTTGGCTAGCGCCAGATACGCAGTATTTT

D: TRBD1
J: TRBJ2-2
V: TRBV5-1
size: .
CDR3: CASTPRVGTGGIGELFF
DNA: TGCGCCAGCACCCCCCGGGTCGGGACAGGGGGCATCGGGGAGCTGTTTTTT

D: .
J: TRBJ1-2
V: TRBV12-3/TRBV12-4
size: few
CDR3: CASSGGASGYTF
DNA: TGTGCCAGCAGCGGGGGGGCCAGTGGCTACACCTTC

D: .
J: TRBJ1-6
V: TRBV5-8
size: .
CDR3: CASSLGEVGSPLHF
DNA: TGTGCCAGCAGCTTGGGAGAGGTCGGTTCACCCCTCCACTTT

D: .
J: TRBJ1-5
V: TRBV5-6
size: once
CDR3: CASSLYGGDQPQHF
DNA: TGTGCCAGCAGCTTGTATGGGGGCGACCAGCCCCAGCATTTT

D: .
J: TRBJ1-2
V: TRBV28
size: .
CDR3: CASSVTTHGYTF
DNA: TGTGCCAGCAGTGTGACAACGCATGGCTACACCTTC

D: .
J: TRBJ2-7
V: TRBV21-1
size: .
CDR3: CASSKAPGEGYEQYF
DNA: TGTGCCAGCAGCAAAGCTCCAGGGGAGGGCTACGAGCAGTACTTC

D: .
J: TRBJ2-7
V: TRBV7-6
size: .
CDR3: CASSGKVLTGADEQYF
DNA: TGTGCCAGCAGCGGTAAGGTACTAACAGGCGCGGACGAGCAGTACTTC

D: .
J: TRBJ2-6
V: TRBV18
size: .
CDR3: CASSPTAGTGANVLTF
DNA: TGTGCCAGCTCACCGACGGCGGGAACTGGGGCCAACGTCCTGACTTTC

D: .
J: TRBJ2-3
V: TRBV7-8
size: .
CDR3: CASSPAQASTDTQYF
DNA: TGTGCCAGCAGCCCCGCTCAGGCTAGCACAGATACGCAGTATTTT

D: .
J: TRBJ2-5
V: TRBV5-6
size: .
CDR3: CASSRQATQYF
DNA: TGTGCCAGCAGCCGACAGGCCACCCAGTACTTC